The rows below give T cell receptor beta chains drawn from one sample of a study of blood T cell repertoires in COVID-19. The method was immunoSEQ multiplex PCR; TCRdb's version includes in-frame clones alone and lacks a portion of them. The table shows roughly 200,000 clones, with 85% occurring only once. Sequenced: PBMCs or T cells enriched from blood (not recorded which). These receptors all come from a man aged 35 to 55 who had recovered from COVID-19. Both conserved end residues are part of each CDR3. A D gene is named only where the DNA matches it firmly. Some rows have no size entry. The others give once, few or many, or a class for an expanded clone.

.,TRBV30,.,TRBJ2-2,CASRKGFGATGELFF,TGTGCCTCCCGTAAGGGGTTTGGAGCCACCGGGGAGCTGTTTTTT
.,TRBV12-3/TRBV12-4,.,TRBJ2-7,CASSFSYEQYF,TGTGCCAGCAGCTTTTCCTACGAGCAGTACTTC
.,TRBV5-4,.,TRBJ2-2,CASSLGTHTGELFF,TGTGCCAGCAGCTTGGGGACACACACCGGGGAGCTGTTTTTT
.,TRBV5-6,.,TRBJ1-1,CASSLRDKRKMGTEAFF,TGTGCCAGCAGCTTGAGGGACAAGAGAAAAATGGGCACTGAAGCTTTCTTT
TRBD2,TRBV27,.,TRBJ2-2,CASSLPTSGGNTGELFF,TGTGCCAGCAGTTTGCCCACTAGCGGGGGGAACACCGGGGAGCTGTTTTTT
TRBD1,TRBV7-9,.,TRBJ1-1,CASSWGQGDTEAFF,TGTGCCAGCAGCTGGGGACAGGGGGACACTGAAGCTTTCTTT
TRBD1,TRBV6-5,.,TRBJ2-2,CASCRGSGELFF,TGTGCCAGCTGCAGGGGGTCCGGGGAGCTGTTTTTT
TRBD1,TRBV14,many,TRBJ1-2,CASSTRTGYYGYTF,TGTGCCAGCAGCACCCGGACAGGGTACTATGGCTACACCTTC
TRBD1,TRBV16,.,TRBJ1-1,CASSQWGTGATEAFF,TGTGCCAGCAGCCAATGGGGGACAGGGGCCACTGAAGCTTTCTTT
TRBD1,TRBV30,.,TRBJ2-5,CAWSGQGLYQETQYF,TGTGCCTGGTCGGGACAGGGATTGTACCAAGAGACCCAGTACTTC
.,TRBV7-9,.,TRBJ2-7,CASSLPGGVYEQYF,TGTGCCAGCAGCTTACCTGGCGGGGTGTACGAGCAGTACTTC
TRBD2,TRBV4-2,.,TRBJ2-7,CASSQLLLGLAGTSYEQYF,TGTGCCAGCAGCCAACTTCTCCTCGGACTAGCGGGGACCTCCTACGAGCAGTACTTC
TRBD2,TRBV6-1,.,TRBJ2-7,CASSELAGGRTEQYF,TGTGCCAGCAGTGAACTAGCGGGAGGAAGGACCGAGCAGTACTTC
.,TRBV11-2,.,TRBJ2-7,CASARSSYEQYF,TGTGCCAGCGCTCGGAGCTCCTACGAGCAGTACTTC
.,TRBV7-2,.,TRBJ1-1,CASSLGQGNTEAFF,TGTGCCAGCAGCTTAGGCCAGGGAAACACTGAAGCTTTCTTT
.,TRBV4-3,.,TRBJ2-1,CASSQGRLAYNEQFF,TGCGCCAGCAGCCAAGGACGACTAGCCTACAATGAGCAGTTCTTC
.,TRBV9,.,TRBJ1-5,CASTPGLGNQPQHF,TGTGCCAGCACCCCCGGACTAGGGAATCAGCCCCAGCATTTT
.,TRBV2,.,TRBJ2-2,CASSEGAGLTGELFF,TGTGCCAGCAGTGAAGGCGCAGGGCTTACCGGGGAGCTGTTTTTT
TRBD1,TRBV28,.,TRBJ1-5,CASSLSPGQSNQPQHF,TGTGCCAGCAGTTTATCACCGGGACAGAGTAATCAGCCCCAGCATTTT
TRBD1,TRBV6-5,.,TRBJ2-1,CASSWQGVVGEQFF,TGTGCCAGCAGTTGGCAGGGGGTAGTAGGTGAGCAGTTCTTC
.,TRBV28,.,TRBJ2-7,CASSSPPGVNSYEQYF,TGTGCCAGCAGTTCGCCCCCGGGAGTCAATTCCTACGAGCAGTACTTC